Listed below are T cell receptor beta chains from one sample, sequenced in a study of T cells after yellow fever vaccination. TCRdb passed the 5' RACE reads through MiXCR, listing each CDR3 protein once. The data contain 500,000 to 650,000 distinct CDR3 sequences, approximately 12% of them singletons. Sequences were derived from PBMCs, sampled on the day of the yellow fever booster vaccination. Receptors were obtained from a man in his thirties or forties who received the YFV17D yellow fever vaccine. Both conserved end residues are part of each CDR3. The order of the fields is J gene, V gene, D gene, clone size, CDR3 protein, CDR3 DNA. The D gene is left open where the match is weak. Clone size appears in some rows only: once, few, many, or a class for an expanded clone.

j_gene: TRBJ2-1
v_gene: TRBV12-3/TRBV12-4
d_gene: NA
abundance: many
CDR3aa: CASSPDSIPYNEQFF
CDR3nt: TGTGCCAGCAGTCCCGACTCAATCCCTTACAATGAGCAGTTCTTC

j_gene: TRBJ2-1
v_gene: TRBV10-1
d_gene: NA
abundance: few
CDR3aa: CASGETAGQQFF
CDR3nt: TGCGCCAGCGGGGAGACTGCAGGACAGCAGTTCTTC

j_gene: TRBJ2-1
v_gene: TRBV20-1
d_gene: NA
abundance: few
CDR3aa: CSAKISNSYNEQFF
CDR3nt: TGCAGTGCAAAAATAAGCAACTCCTACAATGAGCAGTTCTTC

j_gene: TRBJ2-3
v_gene: TRBV15
d_gene: NA
abundance: NA
CDR3aa: CATSRNTGGVQYF
CDR3nt: TGTGCCACCAGCAGGAATACAGGGGGGGTGCAGTATTTT

j_gene: TRBJ2-3
v_gene: TRBV4-2
d_gene: TRBD2
abundance: NA
CDR3aa: CASSQGDTSGRVTDTQYF
CDR3nt: TGTGCCAGCAGCCAAGGAGATACTAGCGGGAGGGTCACAGATACGCAGTATTTT

j_gene: TRBJ2-4
v_gene: TRBV7-8
d_gene: NA
abundance: few
CDR3aa: CASSLVRASAIQYF
CDR3nt: TGTGCCAGCAGCTTGGTCAGGGCAAGCGCCATTCAGTACTTC

j_gene: TRBJ2-3
v_gene: TRBV20-1
d_gene: NA
abundance: NA
CDR3aa: CSARELGFFDTQYF
CDR3nt: TGCAGTGCTAGAGAATTGGGCTTTTTCGATACGCAGTATTTT

j_gene: TRBJ2-1
v_gene: TRBV29-1
d_gene: NA
abundance: few
CDR3aa: CSSKEPLRNEQFF
CDR3nt: TGCAGCTCTAAGGAGCCGTTGCGGAATGAGCAGTTCTTC

j_gene: TRBJ2-7
v_gene: TRBV28
d_gene: NA
abundance: NA
CDR3aa: CASSFRLRGDGEQYF
CDR3nt: TGTGCCAGCAGTTTCCGCCTTAGAGGGGACGGAGAGCAGTACTTC

j_gene: TRBJ1-5
v_gene: TRBV6-5
d_gene: NA
abundance: NA
CDR3aa: CASSYRGGSQPQHF
CDR3nt: TGTGCCAGCAGTTACCGGGGGGGGAGCCAGCCCCAGCATTTT

j_gene: TRBJ2-5
v_gene: TRBV11-2
d_gene: NA
abundance: NA
CDR3aa: CASSPAYVGPQETQYF
CDR3nt: TGTGCCAGCAGTCCTGCTTATGTAGGGCCCCAAGAGACCCAGTACTTC

j_gene: TRBJ2-3
v_gene: TRBV4-2
d_gene: TRBD2
abundance: few
CDR3aa: CASSQGGPRRVGTSGRPDTQYF
CDR3nt: TGTGCCAGCAGCCAAGGGGGGCCTAGGAGGGTTGGGACTAGCGGGAGACCCGATACGCAGTATTTT

j_gene: TRBJ2-3
v_gene: TRBV20-1
d_gene: NA
abundance: few
CDR3aa: CSASQRLTGDTQYF
CDR3nt: TGCAGTGCTAGTCAGAGATTAACGGGGGATACGCAGTATTTT

j_gene: TRBJ2-4
v_gene: TRBV29-1
d_gene: NA
abundance: NA
CDR3aa: CSVEDRSRYIQYF
CDR3nt: TGCAGCGTTGAAGATCGAAGCCGGTACATTCAGTACTTC

j_gene: TRBJ1-2
v_gene: TRBV28
d_gene: NA
abundance: few
CDR3aa: CASSLQGRPFF
CDR3nt: TGTGCCAGCAGTTTACAGGGGCGTCCCTTCTTC